These T cell receptor beta chains were read from a single sample in a study of Ad26.COV2.S vaccination and SARS-CoV-2 variants. The method was immunoSEQ multiplex PCR; TCRdb's version includes in-frame clones alone and lacks a portion of them. The sample consists of about 420,000 clones, around 89% of them appearing once. The specimen was peripheral blood, collected in a trial of Ad26.COV2.S vaccine versus placebo. These receptors came from a person aged 18 to 65 who received the Ad26.COV2.S COVID-19 vaccine or a placebo. The conserved cysteine and the conserved F or W are not part of the CDR3 here. D genes are given only for firm matches.

d_gene,len,v_gene,j_gene,CDR3aa
.,12,TRBV7-2,TRBJ2-1,ASTSGGLYNEQF
.,12,TRBV30,TRBJ1-3,AWSVLVSGNTIY
.,14,TRBV4-1,TRBJ1-2,ASSQVLEGSKNGYT
.,11,TRBV3-1/TRBV3-2,TRBJ1-4,ATSMGESEKLF
.,10,TRBV12-3/TRBV12-4,TRBJ2-7,ASSLRPYEQY
.,13,TRBV11-3,TRBJ2-1,ASSSMTGGSNEQF
.,12,TRBV27,TRBJ1-6,ASSLQGFNSPLH
.,12,TRBV28,TRBJ2-7,ASAENRDSYEQY
TRBD2,14,TRBV4-1,TRBJ2-7,ASSQTSGGDSYEQY
TRBD1,13,TRBV9,TRBJ2-7,ASSEGGQGHYEQY
.,14,TRBV7-2,TRBJ2-1,ASSYGQRESYNEQF
.,9,TRBV20-1,TRBJ1-3,SARRGNTIY
TRBD2,13,TRBV14,TRBJ2-3,ASSQRGGWTDTQY
.,9,TRBV29-1,TRBJ1-2,SLQTDYGYT
.,13,TRBV7-9,TRBJ1-3,ASSLEGSPGNTIY
.,14,TRBV28,TRBJ1-3,ASSFSGSASGNTIY
.,11,TRBV6-4,TRBJ2-5,ASSDFAGETQY
.,11,TRBV2,TRBJ1-5,ASSDWAGQPQH
TRBD2,16,TRBV7-2,TRBJ2-3,ASSLGRRTSSRTDTQY
.,11,TRBV24-1,TRBJ1-1,ATRGIFGTEAF
TRBD1,13,TRBV28,TRBJ2-5,ASSSRPGQVSTQY
.,12,TRBV7-9,TRBJ1-1,ASSLQGQHTEAF
.,12,TRBV5-1,TRBJ2-1,ASSLELAPNEQF
.,13,TRBV19,TRBJ1-6,ASSIDRGASSPLH
.,13,TRBV4-1,TRBJ2-4,ASSQGVWAKNIQY
.,13,TRBV3-1/TRBV3-2,TRBJ2-3,ASSSWTPTTDTQY
.,12,TRBV3-1/TRBV3-2,TRBJ2-7,ASSRGTGSYEQY
.,13,TRBV6-5,TRBJ1-5,ASSYRQYSNQPQH
.,14,TRBV10-3,TRBJ2-2,AISEDRAGRAGELF
.,11,TRBV5-1,TRBJ1-1,ASSSNINTEAF
.,15,TRBV18,TRBJ1-2,ASSPDYSRQFNYGYT
.,12,TRBV4-3,TRBJ1-1,ASSQWVRDTEAF
.,10,TRBV30,TRBJ1-2,AWSRGFYGYT
.,12,TRBV7-9,TRBJ1-1,ASSFGHKNTEAF
TRBD1,19,TRBV4-2,TRBJ2-6,ASSQLTGTGGLGSGANVLT
.,11,TRBV7-7,TRBJ2-5,ASSLGIAETQY
.,12,TRBV28,TRBJ2-5,ASRPSLVQETQY
.,13,TRBV7-3,TRBJ2-3,ASSSQRFGTDTQY
.,11,TRBV4-1,TRBJ2-7,ASSRGRSYEQY
.,13,TRBV2,TRBJ2-1,ASRRDSGSYNEQF
.,12,TRBV11-2,TRBJ2-7,ASSLRGQSYEQY
.,10,TRBV5-1,TRBJ2-5,ASQDRQETQY
TRBD1,12,TRBV7-2,TRBJ1-2,ASSSTGANYGYT
.,12,TRBV15,TRBJ1-1,ATSREQPGFEAF
TRBD1,11,TRBV19,TRBJ2-1,ASSIEGQNEQF
.,12,TRBV19,TRBJ1-2,ASHSVETNYGYT
.,14,TRBV4-1,TRBJ2-3,ASSQVASRRSDTQY
.,12,TRBV5-1,TRBJ2-4,ASSFLATSNIQY
.,12,TRBV28,TRBJ1-3,ASRPGVSGNTIY
TRBD2,13,TRBV7-2,TRBJ2-2,ASSLLAANTGELF
.,11,TRBV7-9,TRBJ1-3,ASSRETGNTIY
TRBD2,13,TRBV5-5,TRBJ2-7,ASSMTSGGSYEQY
.,12,TRBV30,TRBJ2-3,AWSVNQATDTQY
TRBD1,13,TRBV19,TRBJ2-5,ASSFRDRGKETQY
.,12,TRBV7-8,TRBJ2-1,ASSLRITYNEQF
.,13,TRBV15,TRBJ1-1,ATSREGHMNTEAF
TRBD1,14,TRBV24-1,TRBJ2-3,ATSDYLGDRTNTQY
.,12,TRBV27,TRBJ2-2,ASSLWGDTGELF
.,13,TRBV5-1,TRBJ2-3,ASSLRDGYTDTQY